These 24 T cell receptor beta chains share one sample of origin, sequenced in a study of radiotherapy plus CTLA-4 blockade in lung cancer. Using immunoSEQ multiplex PCR, the repertoire was profiled, and TCRdb retains in-frame clones only, with some absent. The sample includes some 110,000 clones, 81% of them seen just once. The specimen was peripheral blood, collected from a patient treated with radiotherapy plus ipilimumab. The receptors stem from a human donor with non-small cell lung cancer that progressed on radiotherapy plus ipilimumab. Some clones in this sample may be carry-over from other donors' samples.

The sample holds one count of this clone. CDR3 protein: CASSPTGNTEAFF. The CDR3 nucleotides read TGTGCCAGCAGCCCCACAGGGAACACTGAAGCTTTCTTT. This chain links TRBV7-9 with TRBJ1-1; tentatively, D is TRBD1 (5 bases). Trimming took 5 bases from V and 1 from J, leaving 8 bases between them. Germline CDR1 SEHNR, CDR2 FQNEAQ (reference sequence). The CDR3 is 13 amino acids. The entire variable domain, with the rest obtained from reference TRBV7-9 and TRBJ1-1, is as follows: DTGVSQNPRHKITKRGQNVTFRCDPISEHNRLYWYRQTLGQGPEFLTYFQNEAQLEKSRLLSDRFSAERPKGSFSTLEIQRTEQGDSAMYLCASSPTGNTEAFFGQGTRLTVV.

The gene calls are TRBV18 and TRBJ1-5; 7 nucleotides line up with TRBD1. CDR1 is KGHSH and CDR2 is LQKENI in the germline V gene. After removal of 4 bases from V and 5 bases from J, the junction contained 5 bases not matched to a gene. The CDR3 is made up of 14 amino acids. CDR3 loop: CASSRDREYQPQHF. In DNA form, the CDR3 reads TGTGCCAGCTCACGAGACAGGGAATATCAGCCCCAGCATTTT.

This clone has a handful of counts. The chain is built from TRBV28 and TRBJ1-2, with D perhaps matching TRBD1 (5 bases). Germline CDR1 is MDHEN and CDR2 is SYDVKM. The V and J ends lost 7 bases and 5 bases respectively, with 11 bases between them. The CDR3 has 12 residues. The CDR3 loop is CASTQVYYGYTF. Written as DNA, the CDR3 is TGTGCCAGCACACAGGTCTATTATGGCTACACCTTC.

This chain connects TRBV5-1 to TRBJ2-2, with D unresolved. Germline V lookup: CDR1 SGHRS, CDR2 YFSETQ. The CDR3 consists of 14 residues. Trimming left V 2 bases short and J 1 base short, with 6 bases between. The CDR3 region has the DNA TGCGCCAGCAGCTTTCAGTGGAACACCGGGGAGCTGTTTTTT. Protein product: CASSFQWNTGELFF.

The gene calls are TRBV2 and TRBJ2-3; maybe TRBD1 (5 bases). Trimming took 6 bases from V and 0 from J, leaving 10 bases between them. This CDR3 region has 14 residues. Germline V gene lookup returns CDR1 SNHLY and CDR2 FYNNEI. In DNA form, the CDR3 reads TGTGCCAGCAGCCAGGGTTCTAGCACAGATACGCAGTATTTT. Its protein is CASSQGSSTDTQYF. Variable domain in full (rest from reference TRBV2 and TRBJ2-3): EPEVTQTPSHQVTQMGQEVILRCVPISNHLYFYWYRQILGQKVEFLVSFYNNEISEKSEIFDDQFSVERPDGSNFTLKIRSTKLEDSAMYFCASSQGSSTDTQYFGPGTRLTVL.

J is TRBJ1-6 and V is TRBV6-5; D gene unclear. The germline V and J ends were trimmed by 2 bases and 5 bases, with 4 bases remaining between them. Germline values: CDR1 MNHEY, CDR2 SVGAGI. The CDR3 loop spans 13 amino acids. Written as DNA, the CDR3 is TGTGCCAGCAGTTACGTGCATAATTCACCCCTCCACTTT. Its protein product is CASSYVHNSPLHF.

This clone has just a few counts. The chain uses TRBV5-1 and TRBJ2-7; a possible D gene is TRBD2 (7 bases). V dropped 10 bases and J dropped 6 bases, with 14 bases sitting between them. Per germline, CDR1 SGHRS and CDR2 YFSETQ. This CDR3 contains 11 residues. The CDR3 here is CARRGAGEQYF. CDR3 nucleotides: TGCGCCCGTCGGGGGGCCGGCGAGCAGTACTTC.

This clone has more than one count but fewer than ten. This chain uses TRBV4-2 with TRBJ1-2, with 10 positions matching TRBD1. V was pared by 3 bases and J by 5 bases, with 12 bases of the junction left unmatched. The CDR3 is 17 amino acids. The germline CDR1 and CDR2 sequences are LGHNA and YNFKEQ. CDR3 sequence (DNA): TGTGCCAGCAGCCAGGATACCCGTGGACAGGGGGGGTATGGCTACACCTTC. Its protein is CASSQDTRGQGGYGYTF.

CDR3 sequence: CASSLPYVGAGYTF. CDR3 nucleotide sequence: TGTGCCAGCAGCCTACCCTACGTGGGGGCTGGCTACACCTTC. The V gene is TRBV5-4, the J gene TRBJ1-2; D may be TRBD1 (6 bases). The germline gives CDR1 SGHNT, CDR2 YYREEE (reference sequence). With 4 bases removed from V and 7 bases from J, the gap between germline ends came to 17 bases. The CDR3 is 14 amino acids.

This clone was recorded once. This chain links TRBV19 with TRBJ2-3, with D tentatively TRBD2 (6 bases). From germline, CDR1 is LNHDA and CDR2 SQIVND (reference sequence). Between the trimmed V and J ends, which lost 6 bases and 6 bases, there was a span of 16 bases. The CDR3 has 14 residues. The CDR3 bases are TGTGCCAGTAGCCGCGGGGTTTCAGGGGATACGCAGTATTTT. Translating gives CASSRGVSGDTQYF.

The chain has TRBV2 and TRBJ1-5, with D possibly matching TRBD1 (5 bases). The CDR3 runs 15 residues. Between the trimmed V and J ends, which lost 5 bases and 6 bases, there was a span of 17 bases. Germline V lookup: CDR1 SNHLY, CDR2 FYNNEI. CDR3 in DNA: TGTGCCAGCAGTCGTAAGGGGAGAGTGGTTCAGCCCCAGCATTTT. Its translation: CASSRKGRVVQPQHF.

V usage is TRBV5-1 and J usage is TRBJ2-3, with a possible D match to TRBD1 (5 bases). CDR3 length equals 16 residues. CDR1 is SGHRS, CDR2 YFSETQ, per germline. V lost 0 bases and J lost 8, with 19 bases in between. The CDR3: CASSLDPQGLLGTQYF. The CDR3, as DNA: TGCGCCAGCAGCTTGGACCCGCAGGGTCTTTTAGGTACGCAGTATTTT.

This sequence joins TRBV7-3 and TRBJ1-6, with D unclear. The V end lost 1 base, the J end lost 7 bases, and 5 bases lay between the germline ends. Germline V gene sequence: CDR1 SGHTA, CDR2 FQGTGA. The CDR3 is made up of 13 amino acids. Written as DNA, the CDR3 is TGTGCCAGCAGCTTAATGCAAAATTCACCCCTCCACTTT. Encoded protein: CASSLMQNSPLHF.

This chain uses TRBV7-3 with TRBJ2-3; 10 nucleotides agree with TRBD2. This CDR3 is 14 amino acids long. The V segment lost 2 bases and the J segment 4 bases; nucleotides outside the gene matches: 0. CDR1 is SGHTA, CDR2 FQGTGA, per germline. The DNA of the CDR3 is TGTGCCAGCAGCTTAGGGACTAGCGCAGATACGCAGTATTTT. It translates to CASSLGTSADTQYF.

The chain uses TRBV27 and TRBJ1-5, with D possibly being TRBD1 (6 bases). There are 18 residues in the CDR3. V was clipped by 4 bases and J by 7 bases, with 26 bases between them. Germline V gene lookup returns CDR1 MNHEY and CDR2 SMNVEV (reference sequence). The CDR3 here is CASSSRALWTANQQPQHF. CDR3 coding DNA: TGTGCCAGCAGTTCTCGCGCATTATGGACAGCTAACCAACAGCCCCAGCATTTT.

This clone appeared a single time. The gene calls are TRBV15 and TRBJ2-5; TRBD2 matches at 9 bases. The J call is in doubt because the DNA end fits TRBJ2-7 better. This CDR3 has 16 amino acids. The germline V gene encodes CDR1 LNHNV and CDR2 YYDKDF (reference sequence). In DNA form, the CDR3 reads TGTGCCACCAGCAGAGGCGGGGGGGTAATGGGATACGAGCAGTACTTC. Translated, it gives CATSRGGGVMGYEQYF.

The chain links TRBV6-1 to TRBJ2-7; D is possibly TRBD2 (5 bases). This CDR3 has 15 amino acids. Germline-derived CDR1 and CDR2 are MNHNS and SASEGT. V was pared by 6 bases and J by 3 bases, with 18 bases between. The CDR3 is CASRRRDRGNYEQYF. CDR3 nucleotides: TGTGCCAGCAGACGCCGGGATCGAGGCAACTACGAGCAGTACTTC.

This chain links TRBV9 with TRBJ1-2; 7 bases agree with TRBD1. The V segment lost 0 bases and the J segment 5 bases; nucleotides outside the gene matches: 4. The CDR3 is made up of 14 amino acids. Germline V CDR1 and CDR2: SGDLS, YYNGEE. DNA for the CDR3: TGTGCCAGCAGCGTAGACAACAGGGGTTATGGCTACACCTTC. Translating it yields CASSVDNRGYGYTF.

The rearrangement links TRBV29-1 to TRBJ1-1; 7 nucleotides agree with TRBD1. This CDR3 is 13 amino acids long. The ends lost 4 bases at V and 4 bases at J; junction bases unmatched: 6. Looked up from germline, CDR1 is SQVTM and CDR2 is ANQGSEA. CDR3 DNA: TGCAGCGTTGGGGTAGCAGGGGGCACTGAAGCTTTCTTT. Translating it yields CSVGVAGGTEAFF.

This clone has a handful of counts. The rearrangement links TRBV18 to TRBJ2-7; D gene ambiguous. Trimming shortened V by 3 bases and J by 3 bases, and 12 bases separated the two germline ends. The germline gives CDR1 KGHSH, CDR2 LQKENI. The CDR3 runs 14 residues. For the CDR3, the DNA is TGTGCCAGCTCACCTGAGACCCGTTACTACGAGCAGTACTTC. This gives the protein CASSPETRYYEQYF.

The chain recombines TRBV11-2 with TRBJ1-1; 7 positions agree with TRBD1. CDR1 and CDR2 from the germline V gene are SGHAT and FQNNGV. The junction had 4 bases not matched to a gene; V was cut back by 5 bases and J by 4 bases. The CDR3 contains 13 residues. CDR3 loop: CASSITGVTEAFF. CDR3 nucleotide sequence: TGTGCCAGCAGCATAACAGGGGTCACTGAAGCTTTCTTT.

DNA for the CDR3: TGTGCCAGCGGGGAACAGGGGCACCCGTCGAACACCGGGGAGCTGTTTTTT. This translates into CASGEQGHPSNTGELFF. V is TRBV27 and J is TRBJ2-2; 7 bases are a match to TRBD1. The CDR3 is 17 residues long. Germline CDR1 and CDR2: MNHEY and SMNVEV (reference sequence). V was pared by 8 bases and J by 0 bases, with 12 bases of the junction left unmatched.

This clone was observed a handful of times. The germline gene is not matched at one end of the junction; a read error may be the cause. The rearrangement links TRBV6-1 to TRBJ2-3; no definite D call. This CDR3 is built from 14 residues. From germline, CDR1 is MNHNS and CDR2 SASEGT. This chain's CDR3 is CAISGVGSTDTQYF. As DNA, the CDR3 is TGTGCCATCAGTGGGGTGGGTAGCACAGATACGCAGTATTTT.

This sequence joins TRBV5-6 and TRBJ1-5; 9 nucleotides align to TRBD1. V shed 4 bases, J shed 6 bases, and the junction held 2 bases outside the gene matches. CDR3 length: 13 residues. Germline loops: CDR1 SGHDT, CDR2 YYEEEE. DNA for the CDR3: TGTGCCAGCAGCCCGGACAGGGGTCAGCCCCAGCATTTT. Its translation is CASSPDRGQPQHF.